This passage covers 5 T cell receptor beta chains from one sample sequenced in a study of T-cell memory formation after mild COVID-19. MiXCR was run by TCRdb on the 5' RACE reads, yielding one entry per CDR3 protein. This sample yields fewer than 650,000 distinct CDR3 sequences, of which approximately 15% are seen a single time; about 7.4% belongs to the top ten. The sequenced material came from PBMCs or a T cell subset sorted from them (not recorded which). The receptor source for this set is an adult woman who had mild COVID-19 (a few samples of this study predate the infection). Cell type and time point are not known.

The chain has TRBV10-3 and TRBJ1-1; 10 nucleotides match TRBD1. Germline V gives CDR1 ENHRY, CDR2 SYGVKD. The trim removed 3 bases at V and 6 bases at J, leaving 7 bases unmatched. The CDR3 is made up of 15 amino acids. CDR3 amino acids: CAISDPGQGRAEAFF. CDR3 coding DNA: TGTGCCATCAGTGACCCGGGACAGGGGAGAGCTGAAGCTTTCTTT.

This clonotype was seen a handful of times. This chain joins TRBV14 and TRBJ2-5; the D is unclear. Germline V gene lookup returns CDR1 SGHDN and CDR2 FVKESK. Trimming stripped 4 bases from V and 1 base from J, with 7 bases between. The CDR3 spans 13 residues. The CDR3 nucleotides are TGTGCCAGCAGCCCCAGGACCCAAGAGACCCAGTACTTC. Translating it yields CASSPRTQETQYF. Using reference TRBV14 and TRBJ2-5 for the parts outside the CDR3, the full variable domain is EAGVTQFPSHSVIEKGQTVTLRCDPISGHDNLYWYRRVMGKEIKFLLHFVKESKQDESGMPNNRFLAERTGGTYSTLKVQPAELEDSGVYFCASSPRTQETQYFGPGTRLLVL.

This clonotype was found a few times. The rearrangement uses TRBV7-8 and TRBJ2-2; no firm D call. The V end lost 1 base, the J end lost 7 bases, and 7 bases lay between the germline ends. CDR3 size: 13 residues. Germline V gene data show CDR1 as SGHVS and CDR2 as FQNEAQ. The CDR3 DNA sequence: TGTGCCAGCAGCTTAGGGCTGCGCGGGGAGCTGTTTTTT. It encodes CASSLGLRGELFF.

This clonotype was observed a few times. The CDR3 here is CASSQDWRQLNEQFF. The CDR3 bases are TGCGCCAGCAGCCAAGATTGGAGACAACTAAATGAGCAGTTCTTC. The V and J genes are TRBV4-3 and TRBJ2-1; D not certain. V lost 0 bases to trimming and J lost 7 bases, with 13 bases between them. In germline, CDR1 is LGHNA, CDR2 YSLEER. The CDR3 extends over 15 amino acids.

The J gene is TRBJ1-1, the V gene TRBV30; perhaps TRBD1 as D (6 bases). From germline, CDR1 is GTSNPN and CDR2 SVGIG (reference sequence). The germline V and J ends were trimmed by 0 bases and 1 base, with 12 bases remaining between them. The CDR3 is made up of 15 amino acids. The CDR3 reads CAWSVSGGWNTEAFF. As DNA, the CDR3 is TGTGCCTGGAGTGTATCCGGGGGCTGGAACACTGAAGCTTTCTTT.